This T cell receptor (beta chain) was sequenced in a study of T cell responses to AZD1222 COVID-19 vaccine. General study points: The donor group comprised mostly white British people and more females; the analysis possibly underestimated clonal diversity.

The CDR3 consists of 13 residues. The germline gives CDR1 MDHEN, CDR2 SYDVKM. V was clipped by 4 bases and J by 0 bases, with 7 bases between them. Produced via immunoSEQ multiplex PCR; TCRdb's table is partial and in-frame only. The table lists around 120,000 clones, roughly 90% of them singletons, with 11% to 15% in the top ten. As for this clone: No antigen is known for it.

The clonotype comes from an adult in good health. The chain carries TRBV28 and TRBJ2-7, with D hard to call. The sequencing here drew on peripheral blood, taken on day 0 of AZD1222 vaccination. CDR3 region: CASSSAISYEQYF. The CDR3, as DNA: TGTGCCAGCAGTTCAGCGATCTCCTACGAGCAGTACTTC.